This T cell receptor (beta chain) stems from a study of control samples from healthy donors and cancer patients (dated by TCRdb to about 2020). Receptor amplification or capture employed the immunoSEQ multiplex PCR assay. Here the immuneACCESS table is served through TCRdb, limited to in-frame sequences with V and J called. Missing clones are a known gap in these copies; in checked studies unresolved V genes cover under half, and the rest lacks a known reason. The sample table contains fewer than 200,000 clones; only one count was recorded for just under 95% of them. The top ten constitute roughly 4.3% of the sample. A word on this clone: The specificity of this receptor is unknown. No per-base quality is available; no much larger clone lies one base away.

Measured from the cysteine to the phenylalanine, the CDR3 is 14 residues long. Only the CDR3 DNA is retained, 42 bases long and in frame from the first base. Reading the germline V gene gives CDR1 MNHEY and CDR2 SVGAGI. V is cut by 7 bases and J by 8 bases, and the space between the germline ends is 17 bases. The receptor was derived from a woman in her fifties or sixties in good health. The sequencing input was blood. This receptor chain uses TRBV6-5 and TRBJ1-4, with no confidently assigned D gene. Here is the DNA: TGTGCCAGCACCCGAGACCTGGCCGGGGAAAAACTGTTTTTT. This is translated as CASTRDLAGEKLFF.